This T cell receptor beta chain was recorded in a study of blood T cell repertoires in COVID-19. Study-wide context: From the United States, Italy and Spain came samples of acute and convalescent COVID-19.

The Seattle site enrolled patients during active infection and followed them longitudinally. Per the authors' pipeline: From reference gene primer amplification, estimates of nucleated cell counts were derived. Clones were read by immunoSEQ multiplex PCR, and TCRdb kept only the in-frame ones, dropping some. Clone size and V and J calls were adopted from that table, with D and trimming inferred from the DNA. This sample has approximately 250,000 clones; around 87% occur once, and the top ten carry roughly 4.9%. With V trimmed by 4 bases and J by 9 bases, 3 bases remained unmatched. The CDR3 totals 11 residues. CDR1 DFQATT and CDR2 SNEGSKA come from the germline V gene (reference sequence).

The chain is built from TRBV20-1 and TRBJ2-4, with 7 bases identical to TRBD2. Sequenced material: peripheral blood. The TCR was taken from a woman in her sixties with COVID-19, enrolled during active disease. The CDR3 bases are TGCAGTGCTACACTAGCGAGCATTCAGTACTTC. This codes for CSATLASIQYF.